Given below is one TCR beta chain in context. What it binds is unknown. These data originate in a study of CD8+CD57+ T cells in acquired aplastic anemia. The overall study: Mean DNA quantity obtained from sorted CD4+ and CD8+ cells was about 3 ug. Study outcomes and limitations: In CD8+ cells, Simpson's diversity showed no significant difference between patients and controls.

In germline, CDR1 is MNHNS, CDR2 SASEGT. Trimming cost V 7 bases and J 4 bases; bases outside gene matches: 10. CDR3 size: 15 residues. CDR3 and TCR beta VDJ profiling relied on genomic DNA as the template. One entry per CDR3 protein results from TCRdb running MiXCR on the reads. The sample carries 200,000 or so distinct CDR3 sequences, around 65% recorded once. The sample comprised sorted CD4+, CD8+, or CD8+CD57+ T cells (not recorded which) from PBMCs. The sequence derives from a human donor with severe aplastic anemia or a healthy control (not recorded which). V and J are TRBV6-1 and TRBJ2-5; 9 bases fit TRBD1. CDR3 nucleotide sequence: TGTGCCAGCACGGTCACAGGGGGCCGTATAGAGACCCAGTACTTC. Encoded protein: CASTVTGGRIETQYF.